Following are 21 T cell receptor beta chains from one sample sequenced in a study of cytomegalovirus exposure and HLA in healthy donors. The protocol was immunoSEQ multiplex PCR, while the TCRdb copy is restricted to in-frame clones and leaves out a portion. Of 180,000 or so clones detected, approximately 89% appear once; the ten largest clones hold 2% to 3%. The specimen sequenced was PBMCs. Receptor source: a man aged 18 to 29 in good health and CMV-seropositive.

This sequence joins TRBV2 and TRBJ2-1, with a weak D call TRBD1 (5 bases). V was cut by 10 bases and J by 5 bases, with 15 bases left in between. The length of the CDR3 is 13 residues. Germline CDR1 reads SNHLY; CDR2 reads FYNNEI. The DNA of the CDR3 is TGTGCCACCCTTCCCGGACATAACAATGAGCAGTTCTTC. Its protein is CATLPGHNNEQFF. The full variable domain, in which reference TRBV2 and TRBJ2-1 provide the parts outside the CDR3, is EPEVTQTPSHQVTQMGQEVILRCVPISNHLYFYWYRQILGQKVEFLVSFYNNEISEKSEIFDDQFSVERPDGSNFTLKIRSTKLEDSAMYFCATLPGHNNEQFFGPGTRLTVL.

In its sample, this clone was seen once. The chain carries TRBV4-3 and TRBJ1-2; 12 bases agree with TRBD1. The CDR3 is 16 residues long. Germline-derived CDR1 and CDR2 are LGHNA and YSLEER. V lost 2 bases, J lost 13 bases, and 14 bases stayed unmatched. The CDR3 protein is CASSQYAGTGGDRPTF. In DNA, the CDR3 is TGCGCCAGCAGCCAATACGCCGGGACAGGGGGCGATAGGCCCACCTTC.

As concerns this clone: One junction end does not reproduce the germline sequence, and a read error may be involved. This chain links TRBV29-1 with TRBJ2-1; D may be TRBD1 (5 bases). This CDR3 has 12 residues. Germline values: CDR1 SQVTM, CDR2 ANQGSEA. The CDR3 nucleotides read TGCAGCGCTGAAGCTCAGGGAAATGAGCAGTTCTTC. Its translation is CSAEAQGNEQFF.

V is TRBV30 and J is TRBJ2-1; 8 bases fit TRBD1. Per germline, CDR1 GTSNPN and CDR2 SVGIG (reference sequence). V was pared by 7 bases and J by 8 bases, with 10 bases of the junction left unmatched. CDR3 length equals 13 residues. The CDR3: CALTGGLGHEQFF. In DNA form, the CDR3 reads TGTGCCTTAACAGGGGGGCTTGGGCATGAGCAGTTCTTC.

The rearrangement uses TRBV13 and TRBJ2-7; 10 bases match TRBD2. The junction had 13 bases not matched to a gene; V was cut back by 0 bases and J by 8 bases. CDR1 and CDR2 from the germline V gene are PRHDT and FYEKMQ (reference sequence). This CDR3 is built from 17 residues. The CDR3 DNA reads as TGTGCCAGCAGCTTAGGCATGGCTAGCGGGGGAGCGTCCAAGCAGTACTTC. Its protein product is CASSLGMASGGASKQYF.

The J gene is TRBJ1-1, the V gene TRBV7-8; the D is unclear. CDR3 length: 13 amino acids. Trimming left V 0 bases short and J 5 bases short, with 7 bases between. In germline, CDR1 is SGHVS, CDR2 FQNEAQ. The CDR3 protein is CASSLAGETEAFF. In DNA, the CDR3 is TGTGCCAGCAGCTTAGCCGGGGAAACTGAAGCTTTCTTT.

The chain employs TRBV10-3 and TRBJ2-7, with 7 bases matching TRBD1. The CDR3 runs 14 residues. Germline assignment: CDR1 ENHRY and CDR2 SYGVKD. After removal of 6 bases from V and 3 bases from J, the junction contained 8 bases not matched to a gene. CDR3 amino acids: CAISPDRVVYEQYF. DNA for the CDR3: TGTGCCATCAGCCCTGACAGGGTGGTCTACGAGCAGTACTTC.

This clone was picked up one time. The V call is TRBV11-2, the J call TRBJ1-1, with 10 bases that match TRBD1. Germline V gene lookup returns CDR1 SGHAT and CDR2 FQNNGV. V dropped 6 bases and J dropped 6; count of bases not matched to a gene: 13. The CDR3 runs 16 residues. Here the CDR3 DNA reads TGTGCCAGCAGTAGCGGCGGGACAGGGGATTACCCTGAAGCTTTCTTT. Translation: CASSSGGTGDYPEAFF.

The rearrangement uses TRBV7-8 and TRBJ1-2; D may be TRBD1 (6 bases). Germline loops: CDR1 SGHVS, CDR2 FQNEAQ. V was pared by 5 bases and J by 7 bases, with 14 bases between. This CDR3 is 13 amino acids long. The CDR3 coding sequence is TGTGCCAGCAGCATCAGGGAAGGGGGTGGCTACACCTTC. This sequence encodes CASSIREGGGYTF.

The V call is TRBV18, the J call TRBJ2-1; the match to TRBD1 covers 9 bases. The CDR3 contains 16 residues. CDR1 is KGHSH, CDR2 LQKENI, per germline. V was clipped by 4 bases and J by 3 bases; unmatched bases: 7. For the CDR3, the DNA is TGTGCCAGCTCACTTCATTGGACAGGGGACTACAATGAGCAGTTCTTC. As protein: CASSLHWTGDYNEQFF.

The chain is built from TRBV27 and TRBJ2-5; D is ambiguous. This CDR3 region has 13 residues. Trimming removed 3 bases at V and 1 base at J, with 6 bases between. Germline V CDR1 and CDR2: MNHEY, SMNVEV (reference sequence). The chain's CDR3 is CASSFNSQETQYF. In DNA, the CDR3 is TGTGCCAGCAGTTTCAACAGCCAAGAGACCCAGTACTTC.

The V and J genes are TRBV4-3 and TRBJ2-1, with D hard to call. This CDR3 comprises 15 residues. CDR1 LGHNA and CDR2 YSLEER come from the germline V gene. The V end was cut by 4 bases, the J end by 3 bases, with 13 bases between. The chain's CDR3 is CASSRSVAVYNEQFF. The CDR3 DNA reads TGCGCCAGCAGCCGATCAGTAGCTGTCTACAATGAGCAGTTCTTC.

This clone was found a few times. V usage is TRBV18 and J usage is TRBJ2-1; 7 nucleotides match TRBD2. The germline gives CDR1 KGHSH, CDR2 LQKENI. The ends lost 7 bases at V and 6 bases at J; junction bases unmatched: 9. The CDR3 loop spans 14 amino acids. CDR3 sequence reads: CASFQTGGTNEQFF. CDR3 sequence (DNA): TGTGCCAGCTTTCAAACGGGGGGAACCAATGAGCAGTTCTTC. Variable domain in full (rest from reference TRBV18 and TRBJ2-1): NAGVMQNPRHLVRRRGQEARLRCSPMKGHSHVYWYRQLPEEGLKFMVYLQKENIIDESGMPKERFSAEFPKEGPSILRIQQVVRGDSAAYFCASFQTGGTNEQFFGPGTRLTVL.

The genes are TRBV9 and TRBJ2-2; a weak D match, TRBD1 (5 bases). Trimming took off 0 bases at V and 6 bases at J, with 12 bases between the two ends. Germline V gene data show CDR1 as SGDLS and CDR2 as YYNGEE. There are 15 residues in the CDR3. The CDR3 protein is CASSVEGDFAGELFF. The CDR3 region has the DNA TGTGCCAGCAGCGTAGAAGGGGATTTCGCCGGGGAGCTGTTTTTT.

The J gene is TRBJ2-3, the V gene TRBV6-1; D unresolved. CDR1 and CDR2 (germline): MNHNS, SASEGT. The CDR3 has 13 amino acids. V lost 3 bases and J 10 bases, leaving 14 bases between the germline ends. The chain's CDR3 is CASSDPASLPQYF. The CDR3 nucleotides read TGTGCCAGCAGTGACCCCGCGAGTCTGCCGCAGTATTTT.

This clone came up once. V usage is TRBV7-3 and J usage is TRBJ2-1; D unclear. CDR1 and CDR2 from the germline V gene are SGHTA and FQGTGA. The CDR3 totals 12 residues. V dropped 4 bases and J dropped 9 bases, with 10 bases sitting between them. CDR3 amino acids: CASSSSRVEQFF. The CDR3 DNA is TGTGCCAGCAGCTCCTCTAGAGTTGAGCAGTTCTTC.

The CDR3 DNA follows: TGTGCCAGCAGCGTAGGTGGGCGGGAGGGCCTTTATACGCAGTATTTT. Amino acids: CASSVGGREGLYTQYF. The chain uses TRBV9 and TRBJ2-3; 9 positions match TRBD2. In germline, CDR1 is SGDLS, CDR2 YYNGEE. The CDR3 is 16 residues long. The V and J ends lost 0 bases and 7 bases, in that order; junction bases with no gene match: 9.

The chain recombines TRBV27 with TRBJ1-2; 7 bases map to TRBD1. The CDR3 sequence is 13 residues long. CDR1 is MNHEY and CDR2 is SMNVEV in the germline V gene (reference sequence). The junction had 6 bases not matched to a gene; V was cut back by 5 bases and J by 6 bases. As DNA, the CDR3 is TGTGCCAGCAGTGCCCGACAGGGCAATGGCTACACCTTC. Protein: CASSARQGNGYTF.

This clone was seen a single time. V and J are TRBV5-1 and TRBJ2-5; D ambiguous. The germline V and J ends were trimmed by 6 bases and 5 bases, with 17 bases remaining between them. CDR3 length equals 14 residues. Germline V lookup: CDR1 SGHRS, CDR2 YFSETQ. CDR3 sequence reads: CASTSQGSLETQYF. The CDR3 DNA follows: TGCGCCAGCACTAGTCAAGGTAGCTTGGAGACCCAGTACTTC.

The chain employs TRBV27 and TRBJ1-2; maybe TRBD1 (6 bases). The CDR3 contains 14 residues. Germline V gene lookup returns CDR1 MNHEY and CDR2 SMNVEV (reference sequence). V lost 5 bases to trimming and J lost 4 bases, with 14 bases between them. The CDR3 loop reads CASSRQGGGYGYTF. CDR3 bases: TGTGCCAGCAGTCGCCAGGGAGGGGGCTATGGCTACACCTTC.

This clone was detected a few times. This chain connects TRBV6-5 to TRBJ1-2; 8 bases are shared with TRBD1. The trim removed 4 bases at V and 2 bases at J, leaving 6 bases unmatched. Germline CDR1 MNHEY, CDR2 SVGAGI. This CDR3 contains 15 residues. The DNA of the CDR3 is TGTGCCAGCAGTTGGACAGGGCTTTCCAACTATGGCTACACCTTC. This gives the protein CASSWTGLSNYGYTF.